Detailed here is one T cell receptor beta chain. The antigen is unknown. Each donor who had ophthalmopathy showed moderate-to-severe activity, a CAS of ≥3, a NOSPECS of ≥4, and a duration under 3 months. Certain patients were not enrolled. These were patients with other autoimmune diseases, uncontrolled infections, pregnancy or lactation. Diagnosis was based on clinical symptoms, serum thyroxine, TRAb, thyroid ultrasound and orbital computed tomography. Amplification of the TCR beta CDR3 regions used RNA transcripts (as template). The library came from an HTBI-primed first-round RT-PCR and a second-round multiplex PCR. Via MiXCR, TCRdb re-called the multiplex PCR reads, giving one row per CDR3 protein. The table has approximately 640,000 distinct CDR3 sequences, under 50% seen once. The data are from a study of Graves' ophthalmopathy and Graves' hyperthyroidism. Study-level points and caveats: Most expanded clonotypes from thyroid (those above 0.001 frequency) were also found in blood.

CDR1 is MNHEY and CDR2 is SMNVEV in the germline V gene (reference sequence). The CDR3 is 14 amino acids. The ends were cut back, 8 bases at V and 7 bases at J, with 15 bases in the middle. This TCR was recovered from an adult man with Graves' ophthalmopathy. The genes are TRBV27 and TRBJ1-6, with D possibly matching TRBD1 (5 bases). The sample taken for sequencing was peripheral blood. The CDR3 is CASRAGIENSPLHF. In DNA form, the CDR3 reads TGTGCCAGCCGGGCAGGGATAGAGAATTCACCCCTCCACTTT.